This TCR beta chain comes out of a study of cytomegalovirus exposure and HLA in healthy donors. This CDR3 is 16 amino acids long. V shed 2 bases and J 6 bases; nucleotides not matched to a gene: 13. CDR1 and CDR2 from the germline V gene are LGHNA and YNFKEQ. For this clone: The antigen remains unidentified.

TCRdb's copy holds only in-frame clones and misses some; the assay was immunoSEQ multiplex PCR. The sample includes about 260,000 clones, 90% of them seen just once. Whole-study findings and limits: Despite most TCR sequences being rare, some public TCRs occurred in many donors. Clusters of TCRs from the first cohort tended to co-occur in the 120 or so validation repertoires (as a later analysis found).

This clonotype was sampled from a woman aged 25 to 45 in good health and CMV-seronegative. The chain recombines TRBV4-2 with TRBJ2-7; 7 bases line up with TRBD1. Material for sequencing was PBMCs. The CDR3 protein is CASSQWASGTEGEQYF. The CDR3 nucleotides read TGTGCCAGCAGCCAATGGGCCTCCGGGACAGAAGGCGAGCAGTACTTC.